This T cell receptor (beta chain) came from a study of T cell repertoires in cytomegalovirus infection. V was pared by 0 bases and J by 5 bases, with 12 bases between. The CDR3 totals 14 residues. Germline V gene data show CDR1 as DFQATT and CDR2 as SNEGSKA (reference sequence). MiXCR, run by TCRdb on the reads, gives a single entry per CDR3 protein. The table includes about 830,000 distinct CDR3 sequences, 32% detected once. This clonotype has more than one count but fewer than ten. The antigen is unknown. The source of this sequence is a human donor in good health (CMV status not recorded). Some clones in this sample may be carry-over from other donors' samples. This sequence joins TRBV20-1 and TRBJ2-3, with D unresolved. This material consisted of cultured CD8+ T cells from PBMCs, taken from culture after CMV antigen stimulation. The CDR3 region is CSARDLDGKDTQYF. The CDR3 DNA follows: TGCAGTGCTAGAGATTTGGACGGTAAAGATACGCAGTATTTT.